This TCR beta chain was sequenced for a study of graft-versus-host responses after intestinal transplantation. Produced via immunoSEQ multiplex PCR; TCRdb's table is partial and in-frame only. The table shows some 97,000 clones, with about 90% occurring only once. On this clone: Its target is not known.

The CDR3 has 14 residues. Deletions cut 6 bases from V and 1 base from J, with 11 bases between. The V gene's germline CDR1 is LNHDA and CDR2 SQIVND (reference sequence). The chain joins TRBV19 to TRBJ2-3; D perhaps matches TRBD2 (5 bases). The sequences come from unstimulated CD4+ T cells sorted from spleen or lymph node cells, collected before transplant. This TCR came from a human donor who was the organ donor for an intestinal transplant. The CDR3 nucleotides read TGTGCCAGTAGGAGCTACGGGGGCACAGATACGCAGTATTTT. This gives the protein CASRSYGGTDTQYF.